Reported below is one T cell receptor beta chain. Its specificity is unknown. A junction end diverges from the germline sequence, so it may reflect a read error. The protocol was immunoSEQ multiplex PCR, while the TCRdb copy is restricted to in-frame clones and leaves out a portion. The top ten hold nearly 5% of the sample, which has around 99,000 clones, almost 90% seen once. Germline CDR1 reads LNHDA; CDR2 reads SQIVND (reference sequence). The CDR3 extends over 15 amino acids. The data stem from a study of radiotherapy plus CTLA-4 blockade in lung cancer. Overall study context: Across the patients, objective responses occurred in about 19%, and disease control in roughly 33%.

General observations from the study: Radiotherapy was combined with ipilimumab, and tumor-derived TCR clones then expanded in blood.

The rearrangement uses TRBV19 and TRBJ1-2, with 8 nucleotides matching TRBD1. This receptor was obtained from a human donor with non-small cell lung cancer that progressed on radiotherapy plus ipilimumab. The starting material was peripheral blood, obtained from a patient treated with radiotherapy plus ipilimumab. The CDR3 DNA sequence: TGTGCCAGTAGAATAGGGAGAACAGGGGGACAAGGCTACACCTTC. Its translation is CASRIGRTGGQGYTF.